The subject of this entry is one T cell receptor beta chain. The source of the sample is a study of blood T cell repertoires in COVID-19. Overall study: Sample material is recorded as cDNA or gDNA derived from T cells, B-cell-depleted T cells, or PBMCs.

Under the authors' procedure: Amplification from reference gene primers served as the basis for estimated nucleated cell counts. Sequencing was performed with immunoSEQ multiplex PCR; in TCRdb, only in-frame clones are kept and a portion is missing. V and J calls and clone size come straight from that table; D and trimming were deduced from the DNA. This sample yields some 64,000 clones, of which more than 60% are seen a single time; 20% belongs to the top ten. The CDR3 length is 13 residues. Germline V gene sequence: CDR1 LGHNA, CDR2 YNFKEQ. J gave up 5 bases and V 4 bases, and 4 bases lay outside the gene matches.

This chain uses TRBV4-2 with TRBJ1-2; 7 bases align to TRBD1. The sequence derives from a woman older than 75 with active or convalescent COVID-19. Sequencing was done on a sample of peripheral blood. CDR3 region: CASSRQGGYGYTF. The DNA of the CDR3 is TGTGCCAGCAGCCGACAGGGTGGGTATGGCTACACCTTC.